A single sample is the source of the 17 T cell receptor beta chains below, sequenced in a study of regulatory T cells in long-lasting Graves disease. Sequencing libraries for TCR beta were prepared with iRepertoire HTBI primers and Arm-PCR of CDR3 regions. TCRdb re-called the multiplex PCR reads with MiXCR, one entry per CDR3 protein. This sample carries 350,000 to 550,000 distinct CDR3 sequences, 16% of them seen once, and the ten largest clones take about 25%. Documented time point: newly diagnosed GD, antithyroid drugs for less than 3 months. Isolated PBMC RNA provided the starting material for the TCR library. The same specimen was also included in a second study, on T cells in Graves' hyperthyroidism and ophthalmopathy.

Here the sequenced sample was peripheral blood mononuclear cells (PBMCs), taken at new diagnosis, from a patient treated with antithyroid drugs. The origin of the receptors is a woman between 18 and 30 years old with Graves disease.

This clonotype was seen a handful of times. The chain employs TRBV15 and TRBJ1-2; 9 bases line up with TRBD1. Germline trimming cut 3 bases from V and 1 base from J; bases unmatched to any gene: 3. This CDR3 comprises 15 residues. Germline V gene sequence: CDR1 LNHNV, CDR2 YYDKDF (reference sequence). CDR3 residues: CATSSLDRGNYGYTF. The DNA of the CDR3 is TGTGCCACCAGCAGCCTGGACAGGGGTAACTATGGCTACACCTTC. The entire variable domain, with the rest obtained from reference TRBV15 and TRBJ1-2, is as follows: DAMVIQNPRYQVTQFGKPVTLSCSQTLNHNVMYWYQQKSSQAPKLLFHYYDKDFNNEADTPDNFQSRRPNTSFCFLDIRSPGLGDTAMYLCATSSLDRGNYGYTFGSGTRLTVV.

This clonotype was seen only a few times. Compared with germline, one end of the junction differs, possibly owing to a read error. The chain carries TRBV6-1 and TRBJ1-1, with TRBD1 matching over 8 bases. CDR3 length: 12 amino acids. Per germline, CDR1 MNHNS and CDR2 SASEGT. This CDR3 reads CASRFTGGKASF. In nucleotides, the CDR3 is TGTGCCAGCAGATTTACAGGGGGGAAAGCTTCCTTT.

In regard to this clonotype: Given the absence of the conserved phenylalanine or tryptophan at the CDR3 end, a read error is likely. The chain links TRBV7-6 to TRBJ2-3; TRBD1 aligns across 7 bases. The CDR3 spans 16 residues. The V gene's germline CDR1 is SGHVS and CDR2 FNYEAQ. CDR3 amino acids: CASSIYRDRNTDRQYV. Here the CDR3 DNA reads TGTGCCAGCAGCATATACCGGGACAGAAACACAGATAGGCAGTATGTT.

This clonotype occurred a few times. V gene TRBV29-1 combines with J gene TRBJ2-7, with TRBD2 matching over 9 bases. V lost 5 bases, J lost 0 bases, and 2 bases stayed unmatched. CDR3 length: 13 amino acids. Germline V gene lookup returns CDR1 SQVTM and CDR2 ANQGSEA. The CDR3 DNA follows: TGCAGCGTTATAGCGGGAGACTCCTACGAGCAGTACTTC. It is translated as CSVIAGDSYEQYF.

This clonotype was detected many times. This chain connects TRBV28 to TRBJ2-1; TRBD2 might be the D (6 bases). The CDR3 runs 14 residues. In germline, CDR1 is MDHEN, CDR2 SYDVKM. Trimming removed 1 base at V and 7 bases at J, with 11 bases between. The CDR3 is CASSLSGGPNEQFF. The CDR3 DNA reads as TGTGCCAGCAGTTTATCCGGAGGGCCTAATGAGCAGTTCTTC.

This clonotype has just one count. A much larger clone is a single base away; this may be a read error. The J gene is TRBJ2-7, the V gene TRBV5-1, with TRBD2 as a possible D gene (6 bases). The CDR3 totals 16 residues. V lost 0 bases, J lost 5 bases, and 18 bases lay in between. CDR1 and CDR2 from the germline V gene are SGHRS and YFSETQ. CDR3 DNA: TGCGCCAGCAGCTTGGGTCCTGGGCTATCGGGAGACGAGCAGTACTTC. Translating gives CASSLGPGLSGDEQYF. The full variable domain, with the rest looked up from reference TRBV5-1 and TRBJ2-7, is KAGVTQTPRYLIKTRGQQVTLSCSPISGHRSVSWYQQTPGQGLQFLFEYFSETQRNKGNFPGRFSGRQFSNSRSEMNVSTLELGDSALYLCASSLGPGLSGDEQYFGPGTRLTVT.

About this clonotype: This sequence is one base from a far larger clone and is likely a read error. The CDR3 loop is CASSLGGTGGVYEQYF. The CDR3, as DNA: TGTGCCAGCAGCTTAGGTGGTACAGGGGGAGTCTACGAGCAGTACTTC. This chain connects TRBV11-1 to TRBJ2-7; the match to TRBD1 covers 8 bases. The CDR3 sequence is 16 residues long. Germline V CDR1 and CDR2: SGHAT, FQDESV (reference sequence). The junction had 8 bases not matched to a gene; V was cut back by 1 base and J by 3 bases. Drawing the rest from reference TRBV11-1 and TRBJ2-7, the complete variable domain is EAEVAQSPRYKITEKSQAVAFWCDPISGHATLYWYRQILGQGPELLVQFQDESVVDDSQLPKDRFSAERLKGVDSTLKIQPAELGDSAMYLCASSLGGTGGVYEQYFGPGTRLTVT.

This clonotype was found many times. V usage is TRBV7-8 and J usage is TRBJ1-1; unclear D gene. CDR1 and CDR2 (germline): SGHVS, FQNEAQ. Trimming pared 5 bases from V and 0 bases from J, leaving 10 bases between. The CDR3 length is 14 residues. The CDR3 loop is CASSHGTLNTEAFF. In DNA, the CDR3 is TGTGCCAGCAGCCACGGCACCTTGAACACTGAAGCTTTCTTT.

As for this clonotype: This sequence may be a read error, since a much larger clone differs from it by one base. The chain joins TRBV6-2 or TRBV6-3 to TRBJ2-7; no firm D call. CDR1 and CDR2 (germline): MNHEY, SVGEGT. This CDR3 has 15 residues. V lost 5 bases to trimming and J lost 3 bases, with 17 bases between them. This chain's CDR3 is CASSELSQAGYEQYF. CDR3 sequence (DNA): TGTGCCAGCAGTGAATTATCGCAGGCCGGCTACGAGCAGTACTTC.

This clonotype was found many times. V is TRBV9 and J is TRBJ1-2; tentatively, D is TRBD1 (5 bases). The CDR3 is 14 amino acids. Germline V gene lookup returns CDR1 SGDLS and CDR2 YYNGEE. With 6 bases removed from V and 0 bases from J, the gap between germline ends came to 12 bases. The CDR3 DNA reads TGTGCCAGCACCCCCCAGGGTGCTAACTATGGCTACACCTTC. This sequence encodes CASTPQGANYGYTF.

Concerning this clonotype itself: One end of the junction does not line up with germline, which may come from a read error. The chain combines TRBV7-2 with TRBJ1-2; D gene uncertain. This CDR3 is built from 13 residues. The germline gives CDR1 SGHTA, CDR2 FQGNSA. The DNA for the CDR3 is TGCGCCAGCAGCCAAGATGAAGGAACCCGCTACACCTTC. Its protein is CASSQDEGTRYTF.

This rearrangement joins TRBV7-2 to TRBJ1-5; D gene ambiguous. V was cut by 3 bases and J by 3 bases, with 9 bases left in between. Germline V lookup: CDR1 SGHTA, CDR2 FQGNSA. The CDR3 totals 14 residues. The CDR3 coding sequence is TGTGCCAGCAGCTTGCTCAGCTCCAATCAGCCCCAGCATTTT. This codes for CASSLLSSNQPQHF.

This chain joins TRBV6-1 and TRBJ1-1, with a weak D call TRBD1 (5 bases). This CDR3 has 14 amino acids. Trimming took 6 bases from V and 6 from J, leaving 17 bases between them. In germline, CDR1 is MNHNS, CDR2 SASEGT. The CDR3 spells CASRGAGGYAEAFF. The CDR3 DNA sequence: TGTGCCAGCAGAGGAGCTGGGGGGTACGCTGAAGCTTTCTTT.

This clonotype occurred a few times. V gene TRBV4-1 combines with J gene TRBJ2-2, with D maybe TRBD2 (6 bases). The CDR3 totals 17 residues. CDR1 MGHRA and CDR2 YSYEKL come from the germline V gene. Deletions cut 1 base from V and 0 bases from J, with 12 bases between. DNA of the CDR3: TGCGCCAGCAGCCAAGGATTCGCGGGAACGAACACCGGGGAGCTGTTTTTT. It specifies CASSQGFAGTNTGELFF.

This clonotype was counted many times. The chain carries TRBV28 and TRBJ1-3; tentative D call: TRBD1 (6 bases). This CDR3 is 16 amino acids long. CDR1 is MDHEN and CDR2 is SYDVKM in the germline V gene. The V gene lost 0 bases and the J gene lost 0 bases, with 9 bases spanning the gap. In DNA form, the CDR3 reads TGTGCCAGCAGTTTATGGGGGGACAACTCTGGAAACACCATATATTTT. As protein: CASSLWGDNSGNTIYF. The full variable domain, with the rest looked up from reference TRBV28 and TRBJ1-3, is DVKVTQSSRYLVKRTGEKVFLECVQDMDHENMFWYRQDPGLGLRLIYFSYDVKMKEKGDIPEGYSVSREKKERFSLILESASTNQTSMYLCASSLWGDNSGNTIYFGEGSWLTVV.

This clonotype came up a few times. The rearrangement links TRBV7-3 to TRBJ2-7, with D unclear. Germline V gene data show CDR1 as SGHTA and CDR2 as FQGTGA. The length of the CDR3 is 15 residues. Trimming took off 2 bases at V and 4 bases at J, with 15 bases between the two ends. The CDR3 DNA sequence: TGTGCCAGCAGCTTATACAAGGGAAGCGCTTACGAGCAGTACTTC. Protein product: CASSLYKGSAYEQYF.

V is TRBV20-1 and J is TRBJ2-7, with no clear D. V shed 0 bases and J shed 0 bases, with 12 bases lying between them. The germline V gene encodes CDR1 DFQATT and CDR2 SNEGSKA (reference sequence). The CDR3 is 15 residues long. The CDR3 nucleotides read TGCAGTGCTAGAGATTATCGGACCCACTCCTACGAGCAGTACTTC. Translated: CSARDYRTHSYEQYF.